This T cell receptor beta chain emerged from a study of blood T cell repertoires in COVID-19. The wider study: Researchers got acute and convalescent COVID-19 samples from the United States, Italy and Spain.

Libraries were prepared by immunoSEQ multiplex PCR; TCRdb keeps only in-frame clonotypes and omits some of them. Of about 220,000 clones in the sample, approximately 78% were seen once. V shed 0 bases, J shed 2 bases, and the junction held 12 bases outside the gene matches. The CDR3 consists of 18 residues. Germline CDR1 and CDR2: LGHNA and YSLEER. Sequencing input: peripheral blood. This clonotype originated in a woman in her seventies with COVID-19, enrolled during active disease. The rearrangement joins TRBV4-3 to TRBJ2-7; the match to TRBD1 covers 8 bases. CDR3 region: CASSQDPNGQGKAYEQYF. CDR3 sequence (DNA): TGCGCCAGCAGCCAAGATCCAAACGGACAGGGTAAGGCCTACGAGCAGTACTTC.